What follows are 26 T cell receptor beta chains derived from one specimen sequenced in a study of regulatory T cells in long-lasting Graves disease. Time point: newly diagnosed GD, antithyroid drugs for less than 3 months. The TCR library used RNA extracted from PBMCs. Building the TCR beta libraries relied on iRepertoire HTBI primers, and CDR3 regions underwent Arm-PCR. Each CDR3 protein gets one entry after TCRdb re-called the multiplex PCR reads with MiXCR. The sample holds about 560,000 distinct CDR3 sequences, about 16% seen once. The sample was also reused in another study, on T cells in Graves' hyperthyroidism and ophthalmopathy.

Specimen: peripheral blood mononuclear cells (PBMCs), collected at new diagnosis, from a patient treated with antithyroid drugs. Receptors were obtained from a man between 18 and 29 years old with Graves disease.

This clonotype was seen a few times. The V and J genes are TRBV3-1 and TRBJ1-2, with a weak D call TRBD1 (6 bases). Germline V gene sequence: CDR1 LGHDT, CDR2 YNNKEL (reference sequence). Between the trimmed V and J ends, which lost 4 bases and 8 bases, there was a span of 17 bases. The CDR3 runs to 14 residues. The CDR3 here is CASSPDGGPDGYTF. The CDR3 nucleotides read TGTGCCAGCAGCCCGGACGGGGGGCCGGACGGCTACACCTTC.

This clonotype showed up just a few times. The chain combines TRBV11-2 with TRBJ2-1; D call uncertain. The CDR3 totals 14 residues. Germline V gene lookup returns CDR1 SGHAT and CDR2 FQNNGV. Trimming removed 5 bases at V and 12 bases at J, with 20 bases between. The CDR3 bases are TGTGCCAGCAGCCTTCTCAACTTTGCTCGTGGGCAGTTCTTC. Amino acid sequence: CASSLLNFARGQFF.

This clonotype was seen at least ten times. This chain uses TRBV29-1 with TRBJ1-5; TRBD1 is a possible D gene (5 bases). The CDR3 sequence is 12 residues long. The V and J ends lost 4 bases and 4 bases respectively, with 8 bases between them. Per germline, CDR1 SQVTM and CDR2 ANQGSEA. This CDR3 is CSVGGKNQPQHF. DNA of the CDR3: TGCAGCGTTGGGGGGAAGAATCAGCCCCAGCATTTT. Based on the CDR3 plus reference TRBV29-1 and TRBJ1-5, the full variable domain is SAVISQKPSRDICQRGTSLTIQCQVDSQVTMMFWYRQQPGQSLTLIATANQGSEATYESGFVIDKFPISRPNLTFSTLTVSNMSPEDSSIYLCSVGGKNQPQHFGDGTRLSIL.

In regard to this clonotype: A read error may explain this, as a much larger clone is one base away. The chain links TRBV5-1 to TRBJ2-3, with D unresolved. The CDR3 contains 15 residues. Trimming cost V 0 bases and J 4 bases, with 12 bases left between them. Germline V gives CDR1 SGHRS, CDR2 YFSETQ. The CDR3 region is CASSLEGHPADTQYF. The DNA of the CDR3 is TGCGCCAGCAGCTTGGAAGGCCACCCCGCAGATACGCAGTATTTT.

The table lists this clonotype with a few counts. V and J are TRBV7-8 and TRBJ1-3; D may be TRBD1 (5 bases). V lost 5 bases and J lost 0, with 11 bases in between. Per the germline V gene, CDR1 is SGHVS and CDR2 is FQNEAQ. This CDR3 comprises 15 residues. The CDR3 sequence is CASSGRTPSGNTIYF. Written as DNA, the CDR3 is TGTGCCAGCAGCGGGCGGACACCCTCTGGAAACACCATATATTTT. Full variable domain (rest looked up from reference TRBV7-8 and TRBJ1-3): GAGVSQSPRYKVAKRGQDVALRCDPISGHVSLFWYQQALGQGPEFLTYFQNEAQLDKSGLPSDRFFAERPEGSVSTLKIQRTQQEDSAVYLCASSGRTPSGNTIYFGEGSWLTVV.

For this clonotype: A much larger clone differs by one base, so this may be a read error. Likely a read error: the CDR3 ends without its conserved phenylalanine or tryptophan. The rearrangement joins TRBV5-1 to TRBJ1-1; D is ambiguous. V dropped 0 bases and J dropped 1 base, with 7 bases sitting between them. The germline gives CDR1 SGHRS, CDR2 YFSETQ. This CDR3 region has 14 residues. The CDR3, as DNA: TGCGCCAGCAGCTTGGATTCCGGGAACACTGAAGCTTTCTCT. Protein sequence: CASSLDSGNTEAFS.

This clonotype was seen ten or more times. The chain carries TRBV20-1 and TRBJ2-4; unclear D gene. Germline CDR1 and CDR2: DFQATT and SNEGSKA (reference sequence). This CDR3 has 14 residues. Trimming shortened V by 3 bases and J by 0 bases, and 9 bases separated the two germline ends. Here the CDR3 DNA reads TGCAGTGCTAGTTCCCCGTTAGCCAAAAACATTCAGTACTTC. This translates into CSASSPLAKNIQYF.

This clonotype turned up a few times. The rearrangement uses TRBV5-6 and TRBJ1-1; no clear D. CDR3 length equals 15 residues. In germline, CDR1 is SGHDT, CDR2 YYEEEE. Trimming shortened V by 3 bases and J by 0 bases, and 12 bases separated the two germline ends. DNA of the CDR3: TGTGCCAGCAGCTATGGCGGGGATATGAACACTGAAGCTTTCTTT. Amino acid sequence: CASSYGGDMNTEAFF.

V is TRBV7-9 and J is TRBJ1-6; D unresolved. Trimming cost V 5 bases and J 8 bases, with 10 bases left between them. There are 13 residues in the CDR3. Germline lookup yields CDR1 SEHNR and CDR2 FQNEAQ (reference sequence). CDR3 residues: CASSDISHSPLHF. In DNA form, the CDR3 reads TGTGCCAGCAGCGACATATCTCATTCACCCCTCCACTTT.

Points on this clonotype: A clone one base away is much larger, so this may be a read error. This chain's CDR3 is CASSHASLISLGTQYF. Here the CDR3 DNA reads TGTGCCAGCAGCCACGCGTCCTTAATATCTTTGGGGACCCAGTACTTC. The rearrangement joins TRBV3-1 to TRBJ2-5; D unclear. Germline CDR1 reads LGHDT; CDR2 reads YNNKEL (reference sequence). This CDR3 spans 16 amino acids. V was cut by 3 bases and J by 7 bases, with 21 bases left in between.

This clonotype was seen ten or more times. The chain uses TRBV2 and TRBJ1-5; no firm D call. Germline V gives CDR1 SNHLY, CDR2 FYNNEI. CDR3 length: 15 amino acids. Trimming pared 4 bases from V and 0 bases from J, leaving 10 bases between. The CDR3 coding sequence is TGTGCCAGCAGTGTGGTAGATTATAGCAATCAGCCCCAGCATTTT. Protein: CASSVVDYSNQPQHF.

The gene calls are TRBV28 and TRBJ1-2; 11 bases are a match to TRBD1. This CDR3 has 11 amino acids. The trim removed 9 bases at V and 8 bases at J, leaving 2 bases unmatched. CDR1 and CDR2 from the germline V gene are MDHEN and SYDVKM. CDR3 bases: TGTGCCAGTGGACAGGGGGCCGGCTACACCTTC. Its protein product is CASGQGAGYTF.

This chain connects TRBV7-9 to TRBJ2-1; the D gene could be TRBD1 or TRBD2 (6 bases each). Germline lookup yields CDR1 SEHNR and CDR2 FQNEAQ (reference sequence). Trimming pared 7 bases from V and 8 bases from J, leaving 9 bases between. The CDR3 is made up of 11 amino acids. The CDR3 nucleotides are TGTGCCAGCAAAAGGGGGGATGAGCAGTTCTTC. It specifies CASKRGDEQFF. The full variable domain, with the rest looked up from reference TRBV7-9 and TRBJ2-1, is DTGVSQNPRHKITKRGQNVTFRCDPISEHNRLYWYRQTLGQGPEFLTYFQNEAQLEKSRLLSDRFSAERPKGSFSTLEIQRTEQGDSAMYLCASKRGDEQFFGPGTRLTVL.

This clonotype was picked up many times. The chain has TRBV28 and TRBJ1-2; D is uncertain. Germline V gene data show CDR1 as MDHEN and CDR2 as SYDVKM. The CDR3 runs 12 residues. Trimming cost V 3 bases and J 8 bases, with 10 bases left between them. CDR3 nucleotide sequence: TGTGCCAGCAGTTTTGGTCTAGGGGGCTACACCTTC. Its translation is CASSFGLGGYTF.

This sequence joins TRBV30 and TRBJ1-5; no definite D call. The CDR3 extends over 14 amino acids. Trimming removed 3 bases at V and 5 bases at J, with 14 bases between. Germline assignment: CDR1 GTSNPN and CDR2 SVGIG (reference sequence). CDR3 loop: CAWRAGREDQPQHF. CDR3 in DNA: TGTGCCTGGAGGGCTGGTAGGGAGGATCAGCCCCAGCATTTT. Together with reference TRBV30 and TRBJ1-5, the CDR3 gives the full variable domain: SQTIHQWPATLVQPVGSPLSLECTVEGTSNPNLYWYRQAAGRGLQLLFYSVGIGQISSEVPQNLSASRPQDRQFILSSKKLLLSDSGFYLCAWRAGREDQPQHFGDGTRLSIL.

This clonotype showed up many times. The CDR3 DNA sequence: TGTGCCAGCAGTGGACAGGGGAGGAATGAGCAGTTCTTC. It encodes CASSGQGRNEQFF. The chain carries TRBV2 and TRBJ2-1; 8 positions agree with TRBD1. The junction had 3 bases not matched to a gene; V was cut back by 4 bases and J by 7 bases. Germline values: CDR1 SNHLY, CDR2 FYNNEI. This CDR3 has 13 amino acids. Complete variable domain (other parts from reference TRBV2 and TRBJ2-1): EPEVTQTPSHQVTQMGQEVILRCVPISNHLYFYWYRQILGQKVEFLVSFYNNEISEKSEIFDDQFSVERPDGSNFTLKIRSTKLEDSAMYFCASSGQGRNEQFFGPGTRLTVL.

The rearrangement joins TRBV12-3 or TRBV12-4 to TRBJ2-1, with D perhaps being TRBD1 or TRBD2 (6 bases each). The CDR3 consists of 14 residues. Trimming took off 3 bases at V and 14 bases at J, with 20 bases between the two ends. The CDR3 spells CASSLQGGLSSEFF. DNA of the CDR3: TGTGCCAGCAGTTTGCAAGGGGGACTCTCCTCGGAGTTCTTC.

The chain is built from TRBV6-2 or TRBV6-3 and TRBJ2-3, with 7 bases lining up with TRBD2. This CDR3 has 17 residues. CDR1 is MNHEY, CDR2 SVGEGT, per germline. With V trimmed by 8 bases and J by 8 bases, 22 bases remained unmatched. The CDR3 DNA is TGTGCCAGCGGGGATGGCAACCAAGCGGGGCTCCACGGTACGCAGTATTTT. Protein sequence: CASGDGNQAGLHGTQYF.

The CDR3 sequence: CSARDWEFEGNQPQHF. DNA of the CDR3: TGCAGTGCTAGAGATTGGGAGTTCGAGGGCAATCAGCCCCAGCATTTT. The chain is built from TRBV20-1 and TRBJ1-5; no clear D. Looked up from germline, CDR1 is DFQATT and CDR2 is SNEGSKA (reference sequence). CDR3 length: 16 amino acids. The V gene lost 0 bases and the J gene lost 2 bases, with 14 bases spanning the gap.

The V and J genes are TRBV9 and TRBJ1-6; D is undetermined. The CDR3 totals 17 residues. V shed 0 bases and J shed 0 bases, with 10 bases lying between them. CDR1 is SGDLS and CDR2 is YYNGEE in the germline V gene. CDR3 sequence reads: CASSVEEASSYNSPLHF. DNA for the CDR3: TGTGCCAGCAGCGTAGAAGAGGCGAGCTCCTATAATTCACCCCTCCACTTT.

This clonotype was seen a few times. The chain uses TRBV2 and TRBJ2-2, with 13 bases fitting TRBD2. The CDR3 is 15 residues long. V gave up 6 bases and J gave up 7 bases; unmatched junction bases: 5. Germline-derived CDR1 and CDR2 are SNHLY and FYNNEI. DNA for the CDR3: TGTGCCAGCAGGAGACTAGCGGGAGGAGTCGGGGAGCTGTTTTTT. This translates into CASRRLAGGVGELFF. The variable domain in full, with the rest retrieved from reference TRBV2 and TRBJ2-2, is EPEVTQTPSHQVTQMGQEVILRCVPISNHLYFYWYRQILGQKVEFLVSFYNNEISEKSEIFDDQFSVERPDGSNFTLKIRSTKLEDSAMYFCASRRLAGGVGELFFGEGSRLTVL.

Of note for this clonotype: The limits of the CDR3 on the DNA are not certain, so only TCRdb's listed CDR3 is given. This chain connects TRBV7-3 to TRBJ2-3; the table gives TRBD2 as D, unverified against the DNA. The CDR3 region is 19 residues in length, termini included. The germline V gene encodes CDR1 SGHTA and CDR2 FQGTGA. The CDR3 here is CASSFYICSASSGTDTQYF.

This clonotype was seen only a few times. This chain joins TRBV20-1 and TRBJ2-5, with 12 bases matching TRBD2. J gave up 1 base and V 6 bases, and 6 bases lay outside the gene matches. This CDR3 spans 15 amino acids. Germline lookup yields CDR1 DFQATT and CDR2 SNEGSKA (reference sequence). CDR3 sequence: CSALPGLAGQETQYF. CDR3 DNA sequence: TGCAGTGCCCTCCCGGGACTAGCGGGCCAAGAGACCCAGTACTTC.

This clonotype was seen at least ten times. The V call is TRBV28, the J call TRBJ1-1; D gene uncertain. Germline V gene lookup returns CDR1 MDHEN and CDR2 SYDVKM. The CDR3 consists of 15 residues. Trimming removed 6 bases from V and 4 bases from J, with 18 bases in between. The CDR3 sequence is CASRTGGRGPTEAFF. The CDR3 DNA sequence: TGTGCCAGCAGAACCGGCGGACGAGGGCCCACTGAAGCTTTCTTT.

This clonotype was recorded many times. An end of the junction does not agree with germline; a read error may underlie this. This chain connects TRBV27 to TRBJ1-2; tentative D call: TRBD1 (6 bases). CDR1 is MNHEY, CDR2 SMNVEV, per germline (reference sequence). The CDR3 loop spans 12 amino acids. CDR3 protein: CASSLSQGAMVF. The CDR3 bases are TGTGCCAGCAGTTTATCACAGGGCGCCATGGTCTTC.

The chain links TRBV30 to TRBJ2-7; 8 bases are a match to TRBD2. This CDR3 is built from 14 residues. The V and J ends lost 3 bases and 3 bases, in that order; junction bases with no gene match: 7. The germline V gene encodes CDR1 GTSNPN and CDR2 SVGIG (reference sequence). This CDR3 reads CAWRAGRGGYEQYF. The CDR3 bases are TGTGCCTGGAGGGCCGGGAGGGGAGGCTACGAGCAGTACTTC. Using reference TRBV30 and TRBJ2-7 for the parts outside the CDR3, the full variable domain is SQTIHQWPATLVQPVGSPLSLECTVEGTSNPNLYWYRQAAGRGLQLLFYSVGIGQISSEVPQNLSASRPQDRQFILSSKKLLLSDSGFYLCAWRAGRGGYEQYFGPGTRLTVT.